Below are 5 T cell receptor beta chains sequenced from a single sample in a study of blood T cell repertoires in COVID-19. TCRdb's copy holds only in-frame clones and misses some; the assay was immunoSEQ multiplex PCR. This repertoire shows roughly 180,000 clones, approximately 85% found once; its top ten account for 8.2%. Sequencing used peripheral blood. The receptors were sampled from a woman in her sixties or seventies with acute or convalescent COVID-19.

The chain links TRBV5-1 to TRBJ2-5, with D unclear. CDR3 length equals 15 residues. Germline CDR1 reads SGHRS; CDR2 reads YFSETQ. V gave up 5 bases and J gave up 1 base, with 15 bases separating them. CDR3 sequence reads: CASRTIPGPQETQYF. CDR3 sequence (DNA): TGCGCCAGCAGAACAATCCCGGGTCCCCAAGAGACCCAGTACTTC. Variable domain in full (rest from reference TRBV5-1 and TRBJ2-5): KAGVTQTPRYLIKTRGQQVTLSCSPISGHRSVSWYQQTPGQGLQFLFEYFSETQRNKGNFPGRFSGRQFSNSRSEMNVSTLELGDSALYLCASRTIPGPQETQYFGPGTRLLVL.

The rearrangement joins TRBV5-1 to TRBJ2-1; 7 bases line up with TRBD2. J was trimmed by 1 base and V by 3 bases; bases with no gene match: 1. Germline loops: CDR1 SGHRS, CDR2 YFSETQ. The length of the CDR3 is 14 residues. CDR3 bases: TGCGCCAGCAGCTATAGCGGGTCCTACAATGAGCAGTTCTTC. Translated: CASSYSGSYNEQFF. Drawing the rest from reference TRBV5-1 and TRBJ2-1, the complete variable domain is KAGVTQTPRYLIKTRGQQVTLSCSPISGHRSVSWYQQTPGQGLQFLFEYFSETQRNKGNFPGRFSGRQFSNSRSEMNVSTLELGDSALYLCASSYSGSYNEQFFGPGTRLTVL.

CDR3 residues: CASSLVGRGIGSPLHF. The CDR3 DNA sequence: TGCGCCAGCAGCTTGGTAGGCCGAGGGATTGGGTCACCCCTCCACTTT. This chain uses TRBV5-1 with TRBJ1-6; D uncertain. Germline V gene lookup returns CDR1 SGHRS and CDR2 YFSETQ. This CDR3 contains 16 residues. V dropped 0 bases and J dropped 10 bases, with 17 bases sitting between them.

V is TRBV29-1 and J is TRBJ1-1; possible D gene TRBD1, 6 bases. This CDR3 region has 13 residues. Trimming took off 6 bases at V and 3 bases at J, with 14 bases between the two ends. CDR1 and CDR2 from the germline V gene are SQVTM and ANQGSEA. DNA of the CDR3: TGCAGCGTCCAACAGGGAGGGGACACTGAAGCTTTCTTT. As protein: CSVQQGGDTEAFF.

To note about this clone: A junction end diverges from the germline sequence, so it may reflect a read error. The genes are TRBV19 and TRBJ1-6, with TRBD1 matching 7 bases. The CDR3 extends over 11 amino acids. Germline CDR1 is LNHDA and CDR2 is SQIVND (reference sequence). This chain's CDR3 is CASSMGTATSF. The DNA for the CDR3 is TGTGCCAGTAGTATGGGGACAGCTACCAGCTTT.